The clone carrying this T cell receptor (beta chain) was seen ten or more times. The sample is drawn from a study of T cells in Graves' hyperthyroidism and ophthalmopathy. Authors of the study amplified TCR beta CDR3 regions from RNA transcripts. First-round RT-PCR targeting the TCR CDR3 was performed with the HTBI primer set. TCRdb processed the multiplex PCR reads anew with MiXCR; each CDR3 protein has one entry. The sample lists 360,000 or so distinct CDR3 sequences; 19% were seen once. Germline CDR1 MGHDK, CDR2 SYGVNS. Trimming left V 6 bases short and J 5 bases short, with 10 bases between. This CDR3 region has 12 residues.

This clonotype was sampled from a woman younger than 30 with Graves' hyperthyroidism. This chain links TRBV25-1 with TRBJ2-5, with unresolved D. Sequenced: blood. CDR3: CASSNPGETQYF. The CDR3 region has the DNA TGTGCCAGCAGCAATCCCGGGGAGACCCAGTACTTC.